This passage covers 17 T cell receptor beta chains from one sample sequenced in a study of blood T cell repertoires in COVID-19. Produced via immunoSEQ multiplex PCR; TCRdb's table is partial and in-frame only. The sample carries roughly 90,000 clones, just under 80% recorded once. Sequenced sample: peripheral blood. The origin of the receptors is a human donor in a cohort sampled during active COVID-19.

This chain joins TRBV5-1 and TRBJ2-3; no definite D call. The ends were cut back, 0 bases at V and 6 bases at J, with 5 bases in the middle. CDR1 is SGHRS and CDR2 is YFSETQ in the germline V gene. The CDR3 sequence is 12 residues long. The CDR3 DNA follows: TGCGCCAGCAGCTTGGTCTCCGATACGCAGTATTTT. Translating it yields CASSLVSDTQYF.

This chain joins TRBV30 and TRBJ1-1, with D possibly being TRBD1 (5 bases). The CDR3 has 12 amino acids. CDR1 is GTSNPN, CDR2 SVGIG, per germline (reference sequence). V lost 2 bases and J 5 bases, leaving 9 bases between the germline ends. The CDR3 is CAWSPGLTEAFF. In DNA, the CDR3 is TGTGCCTGGAGTCCAGGGCTTACTGAAGCTTTCTTT.

This rearrangement joins TRBV29-1 to TRBJ2-1; D might be TRBD2 (5 bases). The CDR3 runs 14 residues. The V gene's germline CDR1 is SQVTM and CDR2 ANQGSEA. V was trimmed by 8 bases and J by 5 bases, leaving 19 bases between them. Here the CDR3 reads CSYLGAAAHNEQFF. The CDR3, as DNA: TGCAGCTACCTGGGAGCGGCAGCACACAATGAGCAGTTCTTC.

This clone was detected a few times. J is TRBJ2-3 and V is TRBV27; TRBD1 agrees at 9 bases. Trimming at V came to 3 bases and at J to 6 bases, leaving 10 bases not matched to a gene. The length of the CDR3 is 16 residues. Germline V lookup: CDR1 MNHEY, CDR2 SMNVEV (reference sequence). The CDR3 DNA sequence: TGTGCCAGCAGTTTTTGGTGGAACAGGGGGCAGGATACGCAGTATTTT. This encodes CASSFWWNRGQDTQYF.

The chain recombines TRBV28 with TRBJ2-3; tentatively, D is TRBD1 (6 bases). Germline V gene lookup returns CDR1 MDHEN and CDR2 SYDVKM. Trimming took 7 bases from V and 6 from J, leaving 17 bases between them. The CDR3 is 14 amino acids. The CDR3 protein is CASNSPGVGDTQYF. For the CDR3, the DNA is TGTGCCAGCAATTCTCCAGGGGTTGGCGATACGCAGTATTTT.

The chain links TRBV28 to TRBJ2-1, with 8 bases lining up with TRBD2. This CDR3 is 14 amino acids long. Germline lookup yields CDR1 MDHEN and CDR2 SYDVKM. Losses at the gene ends were 1 base for V and 9 bases for J; bases not matched to a gene: 5. CDR3 sequence reads: CASSLSGGGSEQFF. The CDR3 DNA is TGTGCCAGCAGTTTATCCGGGGGGGGAAGTGAGCAGTTCTTC. Filled out from reference TRBV28 and TRBJ2-1, the complete variable domain reads DVKVTQSSRYLVKRTGEKVFLECVQDMDHENMFWYRQDPGLGLRLIYFSYDVKMKEKGDIPEGYSVSREKKERFSLILESASTNQTSMYLCASSLSGGGSEQFFGPGTRLTVL.

The chain links TRBV6-1 to TRBJ2-3; D is unclear. This CDR3 region has 17 residues. The germline V and J ends were trimmed by 0 bases and 1 base, with 14 bases remaining between them. Looked up from germline, CDR1 is MNHNS and CDR2 is SASEGT. The CDR3 region has the DNA TGTGCCAGCAGTGAAGCTGAGTCGACACGTCGCACAGATACGCAGTATTTT. It encodes CASSEAESTRRTDTQYF.

The V and J genes are TRBV3-1 (or the pseudogene TRBV3-2) and TRBJ1-2; tentative D call: TRBD1 (5 bases). The germline V gene has CDR1 LGHDT and CDR2 YNNKEL (reference sequence). Trimming took 0 bases from V and 8 from J, leaving 7 bases between them. The length of the CDR3 is 12 residues. This CDR3 is CASSQEGAGYTF. The CDR3, as DNA: TGTGCCAGCAGCCAAGAAGGGGCCGGCTACACCTTC.

The chain has TRBV19 and TRBJ1-5, with D perhaps matching TRBD1 (6 bases). Trimming took off 6 bases at V and 2 bases at J, with 11 bases between the two ends. The germline V gene encodes CDR1 LNHDA and CDR2 SQIVND (reference sequence). The CDR3 is made up of 14 amino acids. CDR3 nucleotide sequence: TGTGCCAGTAGCAGGGGTGCGGGCAATCAGCCCCAGCATTTT. Its protein product is CASSRGAGNQPQHF.

The chain recombines TRBV7-8 with TRBJ2-2, with a weak D call TRBD2 (6 bases). CDR1 and CDR2 (germline): SGHVS, FQNEAQ. The ends were cut back, 1 base at V and 4 bases at J, with 10 bases in the middle. This CDR3 region has 15 residues. This CDR3 is CASSLGGVATGELFF. As DNA, the CDR3 is TGTGCCAGCAGCTTAGGGGGGGTAGCCACCGGGGAGCTGTTTTTT.

The chain uses TRBV6-6 and TRBJ1-6, with TRBD1 matching 7 bases. Losses at the gene ends were 6 bases for V and 6 bases for J; bases not matched to a gene: 5. The CDR3 length is 14 residues. Germline V gene data show CDR1 as MNHNY and CDR2 as SVGAGI (reference sequence). The CDR3 DNA reads as TGTGCCAGCAGCCCTACAGGGGTTAATTCACCCCTCCACTTT. This encodes CASSPTGVNSPLHF.

The chain employs TRBV2 and TRBJ2-5; 8 positions match TRBD1. V gave up 4 bases and J gave up 7 bases; unmatched junction bases: 8. The CDR3 runs to 14 residues. Germline V CDR1 and CDR2: SNHLY, FYNNEI. CDR3 protein: CASSGDRSWGTQYF. CDR3 nucleotide sequence: TGTGCCAGCAGTGGGGACAGGTCTTGGGGGACCCAGTACTTC.

The V and J genes are TRBV5-5 and TRBJ1-1; no clear D. V lost 0 bases, J lost 1 base, and 13 bases lay in between. The CDR3 is 16 residues long. Per germline, CDR1 SGHKS and CDR2 YYEKEE (reference sequence). CDR3 sequence: CASSLGPSGRNTEAFF. In nucleotides, the CDR3 is TGTGCCAGCAGCTTGGGGCCCTCGGGGAGGAACACTGAAGCTTTCTTT.

The chain is built from TRBV21-1 and TRBJ2-1; no check of the table's D call, TRBD2, against the DNA was made. TRBV21-1 constitutes a pseudogene. The CDR3 runs 17 residues. The CDR3 reads CASSKTSSTSGSPEQFF. The DNA for the CDR3 is TGTGCCAGCAGCAAAACTAGTTCGACTAGCGGGAGCCCTGAGCAGTTCTTC.

A few counts support this clone. The genes are TRBV6-6 and TRBJ1-2, with a possible D match to TRBD1 (6 bases). V was clipped by 5 bases and J by 8 bases, with 15 bases between them. Germline V gene lookup returns CDR1 MNHNY and CDR2 SVGAGI (reference sequence). The CDR3 is 13 residues long. CDR3 in DNA: TGTGCCAGCAGTAACCCCACAGGGACCGGCTACACCTTC. Its protein product is CASSNPTGTGYTF.

The CDR3 sequence: CASTPWGEDTQYF. In DNA form, the CDR3 reads TGTGCCAGCACTCCGTGGGGAGAGGATACGCAGTATTTT. The chain combines TRBV19 with TRBJ2-3; tentatively, D is TRBD2 (5 bases). V was trimmed by 9 bases and J by 6 bases, leaving 16 bases between them. Germline CDR1 is LNHDA and CDR2 is SQIVND (reference sequence). The CDR3 totals 13 residues.

This chain uses TRBV7-3 with TRBJ2-2; 7 bases fit TRBD2. The CDR3 has 16 amino acids. J was trimmed by 0 bases and V by 6 bases; bases with no gene match: 7. CDR1 and CDR2 (germline): SGHTA, FQGTGA. CDR3 DNA: TGTGCCAGCAGACCCCCCGGGACTACGAACACCGGGGAGCTGTTTTTT. This sequence encodes CASRPPGTTNTGELFF.